This T cell receptor beta chain emerged from a study of T-cell reconstitution after alpha-beta-depleted transplantation in children. Findings of the study overall: Surviving recipient T cells and thymic progenitors accounted for the high day-60 TCRbeta diversity observed in some patients. Expanded graft clones numbering several hundred reportedly gave rise to alpha-beta T cells about two months after transplant. One year after transplant, T-cell counts and diversity came mostly from newly produced T cells.

The length of the CDR3 is 12 residues. The V end lost 0 bases, the J end lost 10 bases, and 7 bases lay between the germline ends. Per germline, CDR1 DFQATT and CDR2 SNEGSKA (reference sequence). The library targeted TCRbeta and was prepared with unique molecular identifiers. TCRdb analysed the PCR reads with MiXCR anew, one entry per CDR3 protein. The sample has about 290,000 distinct CDR3 sequences, just over 7.5% seen once; the top ten hold 9.1%. Remarks on this clonotype: As yet, its antigen is unknown.

The sequenced sample was peripheral blood, obtained 360 days after TCRalphabeta/CD19-depleted stem cell transplant. The TCR sequence derives from a female patient between 2 and 15 years old who had a stem cell transplant for Fanconi anemia, so the T cells may come from the graft donor. This chain links TRBV20-1 with TRBJ1-6; D remains ambiguous. DNA of the CDR3: TGCAGTGCTAGAGATGAGGGATCACCCCTCCACTTT. This gives the protein CSARDEGSPLHF.